A single TCR beta chain is shown here with its context. Methods used by the authors: Cell counts per sample came from amplifying reference gene primers. Measured with immunoSEQ multiplex PCR; TCRdb has only the in-frame clones, and not every one. The D gene and trimming were derived from the DNA, and the V and J assignments and clone size from that table. The sample includes about 110,000 clones, 84% of them seen just once. The data belong to a study of blood T cell repertoires in COVID-19. Across the whole study: Spain, Italy and the United States supplied samples that represented acute and convalescent COVID-19. Nucleic acid was either cDNA or gDNA, and it came from T cells, B-cell-depleted T cells, or PBMCs.

The sequence came from a woman aged 55-70 years with acute or convalescent COVID-19. Sequenced sample: peripheral blood.

The CDR3, as DNA: TGTGCCAGCAGCTTAAATTTCGGGGCAGGGGCCTACTACGAGCAGTACTTC. Its translation: CASSLNFGAGAYYEQYF. This chain uses TRBV11-2 with TRBJ2-7, with D maybe TRBD1 (6 bases). Per germline, CDR1 SGHAT and CDR2 FQNNGV. The CDR3 sequence is 17 residues long. Trimming removed 2 bases from V and 3 bases from J, with 20 bases in between.